The 6 T cell receptor beta chains listed next were all sequenced from one sample in a study of neurological immune-mediated disorders. TCRdb re-called the 5' RACE reads with MiXCR, one entry per CDR3 protein. The table records 120,000 or so distinct CDR3 sequences, 3% to 3.5% of them present only once. Sequencing was carried out using PBMCs. Source of these receptors: a woman in her twenties or thirties with multiple sclerosis.

In its sample, this clonotype was seen many times. This chain connects TRBV6-5 to TRBJ1-1; D gene unclear. Germline assignment: CDR1 MNHEY and CDR2 SVGAGI. Trimming stripped 4 bases from V and 8 bases from J, with 14 bases between. The CDR3 contains 13 residues. CDR3: CASSLQRVTEAFF. DNA of the CDR3: TGTGCCAGCAGTTTACAACGGGTCACCGAAGCTTTCTTT.

This clonotype appeared many times. The gene calls are TRBV20-1 and TRBJ2-6; D possibly corresponds to TRBD1 (5 bases). CDR1 is DFQATT and CDR2 is SNEGSKA in the germline V gene (reference sequence). Trimming took off 0 bases at V and 8 bases at J, with 11 bases between the two ends. The length of the CDR3 is 14 residues. The CDR3 region is CSAREAGKSNVLTF. CDR3 nucleotide sequence: TGCAGTGCTAGAGAGGCAGGGAAGTCCAACGTCCTGACTTTC.

This clonotype was counted ten times or more. The chain couples TRBV30 to TRBJ1-5; maybe TRBD1 (5 bases). The CDR3 is 13 residues long. Trimming took off 3 bases at V and 3 bases at J, with 9 bases between the two ends. CDR1 GTSNPN and CDR2 SVGIG come from the germline V gene (reference sequence). CDR3 loop: CAWSGTDNQPQHF. CDR3 bases: TGTGCCTGGAGCGGGACGGACAATCAGCCCCAGCATTTT.

This clonotype was detected many times. This rearrangement joins TRBV20-1 to TRBJ1-4, with D possibly being TRBD1 (6 bases). Germline V gene data show CDR1 as DFQATT and CDR2 as SNEGSKA (reference sequence). CDR3 length: 15 amino acids. V was pared by 3 bases and J by 6 bases, with 17 bases between. DNA for the CDR3: TGCAGTGCTAGCGCCCACCCGGGACAAGATGAAAAACTGTTTTTT. Translated, it gives CSASAHPGQDEKLFF.

This clonotype was counted many times. The chain joins TRBV3-1 to TRBJ2-6; D not certain. Trimming pared 0 bases from V and 0 bases from J, leaving 12 bases between. The germline V gene has CDR1 LGHDT and CDR2 YNNKEL (reference sequence). The CDR3 totals 18 residues. This CDR3 reads CASSQDFGGGSGANVLTF. DNA for the CDR3: TGTGCCAGCAGCCAAGATTTTGGTGGCGGCTCTGGGGCCAACGTCCTGACTTTC.

The chain is built from TRBV5-1 and TRBJ2-1; TRBD2 matches at 9 bases. This CDR3 has 15 residues. Germline CDR1 is SGHRS and CDR2 is YFSETQ. The J segment lost 8 bases and the V segment lost 0 bases, leaving 6 bases of the junction unmatched. CDR3 region: CASSLEAGGIDEQFF. CDR3 sequence (DNA): TGCGCCAGCAGCTTGGAGGCGGGAGGGATTGATGAGCAGTTCTTC.